This T cell receptor beta chain is from a study of blood T cells in healthy people across ages. Trimming at V came to 8 bases and at J to 6 bases, leaving 10 bases not matched to a gene. The germline CDR1 and CDR2 sequences are MNHEY and SVGAGI. This CDR3 has 14 residues. Next came a second PCR, run for about 6 to 12 cycles, which used a sample-barcoded 5' primer along with a J-beta primer mix. TCRdb used MiXCR to reprocess the 5' RACE reads, holding one entry per CDR3 protein. The sample has approximately 1.5 million distinct CDR3 sequences, around 40% seen once; the top ten hold about 3.8%. Sequencing was performed on blood. This chain links TRBV6-5 with TRBJ2-1; TRBD2 matches at 7 bases. This clonotype originated in a woman under 30 in good health. CDR3: CASGPRTRFNEQFF. The CDR3 nucleotides read TGTGCCAGCGGACCCCGGACTAGGTTCAATGAGCAGTTCTTC.